This T cell receptor beta chain was observed in a study of T cells after posttransplantation cyclophosphamide. This clone was seen repeatedly, ten times or more. V was cut by 5 bases and J by 3 bases, with 14 bases left in between. The CDR3 runs 14 residues. Germline lookup yields CDR1 GTSNPN and CDR2 SVGIG (reference sequence). The protocol was immunoSEQ multiplex PCR, while the TCRdb copy is restricted to in-frame clones and leaves out a portion. This sample comprises about 22,000 clones, none seen once only. The receptor's source is a woman in her forties or fifties in good health, CMV-negative, and a related stem cell transplant donor. The sequenced sample was PBMCs. The rearrangement links TRBV30 to TRBJ1-5, with D perhaps TRBD1 (6 bases). The CDR3 loop reads CAWDDGQINQPQHF. The CDR3 bases are TGTGCCTGGGACGATGGACAGATCAATCAGCCCCAGCATTTT.